What follows are 21 T cell receptor beta chains derived from one specimen sequenced in a study of cytomegalovirus exposure and HLA in healthy donors. Primers included in the PCR were 60 Vbeta and 13 Jbeta primers. This table comes from immunoSEQ multiplex PCR, and its TCRdb copy is limited to in-frame clones, with some not included. Of approximately 170,000 clones listed, 77% are singletons. Source material: PBMCs. The receptors stem from a woman aged 40 to 55 in good health and CMV-seropositive.

The V and J genes are TRBV10-3 and TRBJ2-1; the D gene is possibly TRBD1 (7 bases). The CDR3 is 16 amino acids. Germline assignment: CDR1 ENHRY and CDR2 SYGVKD. The ends were cut back, 2 bases at V and 3 bases at J, with 14 bases in the middle. CDR3 sequence reads: CAISEEAGQYYNEQFF. CDR3 sequence (DNA): TGTGCCATCAGTGAGGAGGCGGGACAGTACTACAATGAGCAGTTCTTC.

Only a few counts were recorded for this clone. This sequence joins TRBV19 and TRBJ2-2, with D perhaps matching TRBD2 (5 bases). V was cut by 5 bases and J by 2 bases, with 18 bases left in between. Germline lookup yields CDR1 LNHDA and CDR2 SQIVND (reference sequence). The CDR3 covers 17 residues. The CDR3 region has the DNA TGTGCCAGTAGTCCATGGGAGCCGGTGAAAAACACCGGGGAGCTGTTTTTT. This codes for CASSPWEPVKNTGELFF.

In DNA, the CDR3 is TGTGCCAGTAGCCCGGGACAGGGGTGGAATCAGCCCCAGCATTTT. This gives the protein CASSPGQGWNQPQHF. The rearrangement links TRBV19 to TRBJ1-5; 10 bases map to TRBD1. CDR1 is LNHDA and CDR2 is SQIVND in the germline V gene (reference sequence). The CDR3 totals 15 residues. V dropped 6 bases and J dropped 4; count of bases not matched to a gene: 6.

The chain has TRBV6-5 and TRBJ2-5; D is ambiguous. V lost 2 bases, J lost 2 bases, and 12 bases lay in between. CDR3 length: 15 amino acids. Germline CDR1 reads MNHEY; CDR2 reads SVGAGI. The CDR3 sequence: CASSYTTTLQETQYF. The CDR3 bases are TGTGCCAGCAGTTACACAACTACCCTTCAAGAGACCCAGTACTTC.

The chain employs TRBV11-3 and TRBJ2-7; D possibly corresponds to TRBD1 (6 bases). The CDR3 totals 15 residues. Germline CDR1 and CDR2: SGHNT and YENEEA. The V end lost 4 bases, the J end lost 1 base, and 14 bases lay between the germline ends. The CDR3 sequence is CASSSQDRRSYEQYF. CDR3 bases: TGTGCCAGCAGCTCCCAAGACAGGAGATCCTACGAGCAGTACTTC.

The chain links TRBV5-4 to TRBJ2-5; D gene ambiguous. The CDR3 covers 16 residues. The ends were cut back, 3 bases at V and 1 base at J, with 16 bases in the middle. Per the germline V gene, CDR1 is SGHNT and CDR2 is YYREEE (reference sequence). The DNA of the CDR3 is TGTGCCAGCAGCTCCCCTCAACACGATCCCCAAGAGACCCAGTACTTC. Protein sequence: CASSSPQHDPQETQYF.

The chain joins TRBV2 to TRBJ1-6; 7 bases match TRBD1. CDR1 is SNHLY, CDR2 FYNNEI, per germline. Trimming removed 7 bases from V and 7 bases from J; junction bases left unmatched: 4. This CDR3 has 13 residues. Written as DNA, the CDR3 is TGTGCCAGCAAAGGGGGCGAAAATTCACCCCTCCACTTT. It codes for CASKGGENSPLHF.

The chain recombines TRBV2 with TRBJ2-3; no firm D call. Germline V gene lookup returns CDR1 SNHLY and CDR2 FYNNEI. This CDR3 comprises 12 residues. V gave up 2 bases and J gave up 3 bases, with 3 bases separating them. The CDR3: CASSEPTDTQYF. The CDR3 nucleotides read TGTGCCAGCAGTGAACCTACAGATACGCAGTATTTT.

V gene TRBV19 combines with J gene TRBJ1-1; 8 bases are shared with TRBD1. This CDR3 is 18 amino acids long. Per the germline V gene, CDR1 is LNHDA and CDR2 is SQIVND (reference sequence). J gave up 3 bases and V 3 bases, and 15 bases lay outside the gene matches. The CDR3 region is CASSIPNYRGKSHTEAFF. Written as DNA, the CDR3 is TGTGCCAGTAGTATTCCCAATTACAGGGGGAAGTCCCACACTGAAGCTTTCTTT.

The chain employs TRBV7-2 and TRBJ2-2, with TRBD2 as a possible D gene (5 bases). Per the germline V gene, CDR1 is SGHTA and CDR2 is FQGNSA. The CDR3 runs 14 residues. V was pared by 1 base and J by 7 bases, with 10 bases between. The CDR3 region has the DNA TGTGCCAGCAGCTTAGAGCGGCAGGACGGGGAGCTGTTTTTT. Translation: CASSLERQDGELFF.

This clone came up a few times. The V and J genes are TRBV19 and TRBJ1-2; no reliable D call. The CDR3 is 13 residues long. Trimming cost V 3 bases and J 8 bases, with 13 bases left between them. Germline V gene data show CDR1 as LNHDA and CDR2 as SQIVND (reference sequence). The CDR3 spells CASSISGPGGYTF. The CDR3 DNA is TGTGCCAGTAGTATTTCCGGGCCGGGAGGCTACACCTTC.

The J gene is TRBJ2-5, the V gene TRBV5-1; 7 bases are shared with TRBD2. Germline CDR1 SGHRS, CDR2 YFSETQ. V dropped 4 bases and J dropped 5; count of bases not matched to a gene: 14. This CDR3 is built from 16 residues. The CDR3: CASSPASGTPGETQYF. CDR3 coding DNA: TGCGCCAGCAGCCCGGCCAGCGGGACTCCTGGGGAGACCCAGTACTTC.

The chain has TRBV13 and TRBJ2-5; D possibly corresponds to TRBD1 (6 bases). The J call may be incorrect, as the DNA end agrees better with TRBJ2-7. The germline V gene encodes CDR1 PRHDT and CDR2 FYEKMQ (reference sequence). This CDR3 contains 12 residues. In DNA form, the CDR3 reads TGTGCCAGCAGCGCGGACAGATACGAGCAGTACTTC. Its translation: CASSADRYEQYF.

About this clone itself: The same CDR3 is also encoded by other DNA sequences in this sample. CDR3 in amino acids: CASSEQGFGTEAFF. For the CDR3, the DNA is TGTGCCAGCAGCGAACAGGGTTTTGGGACTGAAGCTTTCTTT. V is TRBV7-9 and J is TRBJ1-1, with D maybe TRBD1 (6 bases). V shed 5 bases and J shed 5 bases, with 15 bases lying between them. The germline V gene encodes CDR1 SEHNR and CDR2 FQNEAQ (reference sequence). CDR3 length: 14 amino acids.

V usage is TRBV25-1 and J usage is TRBJ2-7; D is unclear. The CDR3 runs 13 residues. Germline loops: CDR1 MGHDK, CDR2 SYGVNS. V shed 6 bases and J shed 2 bases, with 11 bases lying between them. CDR3 amino acids: CASRTPLTYEQYF. CDR3 nucleotides: TGTGCCAGCAGGACACCGCTTACCTACGAGCAGTACTTC.

The chain links TRBV25-1 to TRBJ2-5; 9 bases are a match to TRBD2. Trimming took 5 bases from V and 5 from J; bases not matched to a gene: 9. Germline assignment: CDR1 MGHDK and CDR2 SYGVNS. The CDR3 totals 15 residues. Here the CDR3 DNA reads TGTGCCAGCAGTAATCCAGCGGGAGGCGTCGAGACCCAGTACTTC. Protein: CASSNPAGGVETQYF.

CDR3 bases: TGTGCCAGCAAGGGACAGGGGGCATCGAATGAGCAGTTCTTC. Translating gives CASKGQGASNEQFF. The chain carries TRBV6-1 and TRBJ2-1; TRBD1 agrees at 12 bases. The length of the CDR3 is 14 residues. Unmatched junction bases numbered 5, after V lost 7 bases and J lost 7 bases. CDR1 is MNHNS and CDR2 is SASEGT in the germline V gene.

This clone has just one count. The junction does not match germline at one end; this may be a read error. The chain combines TRBV5-4 with TRBJ2-1; 10 bases are a match to TRBD2. The CDR3 covers 15 residues. Per the germline V gene, CDR1 is SGHNT and CDR2 is YYREEE (reference sequence). CDR3 DNA: TGTGCCAGCAGCCCCGGGACTAGCGCATACACTGAGCAGTTCTTC. This translates into CASSPGTSAYTEQFF. Together with reference TRBV5-4 and TRBJ2-1, the CDR3 gives the full variable domain: ETGVTQSPTHLIKTRGQQVTLRCSSQSGHNTVSWYQQALGQGPQFIFQYYREEENGRGNFPPRFSGLQFPNYSSELNVNALELDDSALYLCASSPGTSAYTEQFFGPGTRLTVL.

The chain recombines TRBV4-3 with TRBJ2-1, with 10 bases matching TRBD2. The J segment lost 4 bases and the V segment lost 0 bases, leaving 15 bases of the junction unmatched. This CDR3 has 20 residues. Germline V gene sequence: CDR1 LGHNA, CDR2 YSLEER. The CDR3 DNA reads as TGCGCCAGCAGCCAAGACCCCTTCGGGACAGCGGGAGGGAAGTACAATGAGCAGTTCTTC. Amino acid sequence: CASSQDPFGTAGGKYNEQFF.

The J gene is TRBJ2-1, the V gene TRBV7-2, with TRBD2 identical over 7 bases. The germline CDR1 and CDR2 sequences are SGHTA and FQGNSA. The CDR3 loop spans 14 amino acids. Trimming cost V 5 bases and J 8 bases; bases outside gene matches: 9. The CDR3 is CASSTGRTGDEQFF. The CDR3 DNA follows: TGTGCCAGCAGCACCGGGAGGACCGGGGATGAGCAGTTCTTC.

The V and J genes are TRBV5-8 and TRBJ2-5; TRBD1 matches at 10 bases. The J call is in doubt because the DNA end fits TRBJ2-7 better. Germline V gives CDR1 SGHTS, CDR2 YDEGEE. This CDR3 region has 16 residues. CDR3: CASSVVGTGVFYEQYF. As DNA, the CDR3 is TGTGCCAGCAGCGTTGTTGGGACAGGGGTTTTCTACGAGCAGTACTTC.